This passage covers 29 T cell receptor beta chains from one sample sequenced in a study of T cell responses to AZD1222 COVID-19 vaccine listed by TCRdb under 2021. Library generation was performed with the immunoSEQ multiplex PCR assay. As stored in TCRdb, this immuneACCESS dataset retains in-frame rearrangements with V and J assigned. A fraction of the clones does not appear; measured against another copy, unresolved V genes explain less than half of the discrepancy, and the remainder lacks a known reason. In all, the sample holds roughly 120,000 clones, and 70% to 90% of those were seen once. The ten top clones hold around 17% of the sample. The meaning of the sample's time point label: about 28 days (+/-7) after the second vaccine dose. Sequenced here: peripheral blood, sampled 28 days after the second AZD1222 dose. All receptors come from an adult who received the AZD1222 COVID-19 vaccine.

CDR3 sequence (DNA): TGTGCCAGCAGCGGCTCAGGGGGCCGCTATCAGCCCCAGCATTTT. This gives the protein CASSGSGGRYQPQHF. V is TRBV9 and J is TRBJ1-5, with TRBD1 matching 8 bases. This CDR3 has 15 residues. Germline V gene sequence: CDR1 SGDLS, CDR2 YYNGEE. The trim removed 3 bases at V and 5 bases at J, leaving 7 bases unmatched. Based on the CDR3 plus reference TRBV9 and TRBJ1-5, the full variable domain is DSGVTQTPKHLITATGQRVTLRCSPRSGDLSVYWYQQSLDQGLQFLIQYYNGEERAKGNILERFSAQQFPDLHSELNLSSLELGDSALYFCASSGSGGRYQPQHFGDGTRLSIL.

This clone was seen just once. The chain carries TRBV7-2 and TRBJ2-5; a weak D match, TRBD2 (5 bases). This CDR3 has 18 amino acids. In germline, CDR1 is SGHTA, CDR2 FQGNSA. V was cut by 5 bases and J by 5 bases, with 27 bases left in between. CDR3 nucleotides: TGTGCCAGCAGCCCAAATCAGAGGACTCATACTTTTGGGGAGACCCAGTACTTC. It translates to CASSPNQRTHTFGETQYF.

The chain is built from TRBV5-1 and TRBJ1-2; D is unresolved. Germline loops: CDR1 SGHRS, CDR2 YFSETQ. The CDR3 length is 16 residues. Trimming stripped 2 bases from V and 4 bases from J, with 18 bases between. CDR3 nucleotide sequence: TGCGCCAGCAGCTTCTCCGTCCCAACGCGGAGCTATGGCTACACCTTC. The encoded protein is CASSFSVPTRSYGYTF. The full variable domain, completed using reference TRBV5-1 and TRBJ1-2, is KAGVTQTPRYLIKTRGQQVTLSCSPISGHRSVSWYQQTPGQGLQFLFEYFSETQRNKGNFPGRFSGRQFSNSRSEMNVSTLELGDSALYLCASSFSVPTRSYGYTFGSGTRLTVV.

The chain carries TRBV13 and TRBJ1-2; possibly TRBD1 for D (6 bases). The CDR3 sequence is 14 residues long. V gave up 0 bases and J gave up 1 base, with 6 bases separating them. Looked up from germline, CDR1 is PRHDT and CDR2 is FYEKMQ (reference sequence). The DNA for the CDR3 is TGTGCCAGCAGCTTAGGAGGGGGTAACTATGGCTACACCTTC. This translates into CASSLGGGNYGYTF.

This clone was detected only once. This sequence joins TRBV9 and TRBJ2-1; 8 bases are a match to TRBD2. Germline CDR1 is SGDLS and CDR2 is YYNGEE. CDR3 size: 14 residues. V was pared by 4 bases and J by 8 bases, with 8 bases of the junction left unmatched. CDR3: CASSRYGGEDEQFF. The CDR3 DNA reads TGTGCCAGCAGCCGATACGGGGGGGAGGATGAGCAGTTCTTC.

This clone was observed once. The sample has other DNA sequences that encode this CDR3 too. This chain connects TRBV3-1 (or the pseudogene TRBV3-2) to TRBJ1-5; D not resolved. This CDR3 contains 16 residues. Trimming took off 0 bases at V and 0 bases at J, with 9 bases between the two ends. The germline V gene has CDR1 LGHDT and CDR2 YNNKEL (reference sequence). The CDR3, as DNA: TGTGCCAGCAGCCAAGATGGGAGTGGTAGCAATCAGCCCCAGCATTTT. Its protein product is CASSQDGSGSNQPQHF.

The chain couples TRBV4-3 to TRBJ1-2; 7 bases align to TRBD1. J lost 0 bases, V lost 1 base, and 2 bases had no gene match. Germline V lookup: CDR1 LGHNA, CDR2 YSLEER. The CDR3 spans 15 residues. CDR3 nucleotide sequence: TGCGCCAGCAGCCAAGGACAGGGCGCTAACTATGGCTACACCTTC. This sequence encodes CASSQGQGANYGYTF.

The chain combines TRBV18 with TRBJ1-5; TRBD1 might be the D (5 bases). V lost 2 bases, J lost 4 bases, and 12 bases lay in between. CDR3 size: 15 residues. Germline CDR1 and CDR2: KGHSH and LQKENI. CDR3 in amino acids: CASSPGIQANQPQHF. CDR3 sequence (DNA): TGTGCCAGCTCACCAGGTATACAGGCAAATCAGCCCCAGCATTTT.

The rearrangement joins TRBV11-2 to TRBJ2-7; possible D gene TRBD1, 6 bases. The CDR3 runs to 12 residues. Germline assignment: CDR1 SGHAT and CDR2 FQNNGV. Trimming pared 5 bases from V and 12 bases from J, leaving 17 bases between. DNA for the CDR3: TGTGCCAGCAGCCAGGGGTTCCAGGGGCCGTACTTC. It is translated as CASSQGFQGPYF.

The rearrangement links TRBV2 to TRBJ1-4; D gene uncertain. The CDR3 has 13 amino acids. Germline lookup yields CDR1 SNHLY and CDR2 FYNNEI. V lost 10 bases to trimming and J lost 7 bases, with 16 bases between them. CDR3 protein: CAISGISGEKLFF. CDR3 nucleotide sequence: TGTGCCATCTCCGGGATATCCGGTGAAAAACTGTTTTTT.

In DNA form, the CDR3 reads TGTGCCAGCAGCCAAGGCCGTTCCCTGAGGGTAACCCGGGGTTACGAGCAGTACTTC. Translation: CASSQGRSLRVTRGYEQYF. The genes are TRBV7-8 and TRBJ2-7; D may be TRBD2 (5 bases). CDR3 size: 19 residues. Germline-derived CDR1 and CDR2 are SGHVS and FQNEAQ. V was pared by 5 bases and J by 4 bases, with 30 bases between.

The sample holds one count of this clone. The genes are TRBV11-3 and TRBJ1-1; maybe TRBD1 (6 bases). V was trimmed by 5 bases and J by 1 base, leaving 29 bases between them. The germline gives CDR1 SGHNT, CDR2 YENEEA. The CDR3 loop spans 20 amino acids. The CDR3 sequence: CASSEGAGAGQGGPNTEAFF. The CDR3 nucleotides are TGTGCCAGCAGCGAAGGCGCGGGGGCAGGCCAGGGTGGGCCGAACACTGAAGCTTTCTTT. Together with reference TRBV11-3 and TRBJ1-1, the CDR3 gives the full variable domain: EAGVVQSPRYKIIEKKQPVAFWCNPISGHNTLYWYLQNLGQGPELLIRYENEEAVDDSQLPKDRFSAERLKGVDSTLKIQPAELGDSAVYLCASSEGAGAGQGGPNTEAFFGQGTRLTVV.

The chain couples TRBV19 to TRBJ2-1; 10 bases are shared with TRBD2. The length of the CDR3 is 15 residues. J was trimmed by 1 base and V by 3 bases; bases with no gene match: 0. Germline V gene sequence: CDR1 LNHDA, CDR2 SQIVND (reference sequence). As DNA, the CDR3 is TGTGCCAGTAGTATTAGCGGGAGGTCCTACAATGAGCAGTTCTTC. It translates to CASSISGRSYNEQFF.

The sample holds one count of this clone. The chain carries TRBV19 and TRBJ2-7; the D gene could be TRBD1 or TRBD2 (5 bases each). Germline CDR1 is LNHDA and CDR2 is SQIVND (reference sequence). V was pared by 3 bases and J by 5 bases, with 17 bases between. The CDR3 extends over 15 amino acids. CDR3 protein: CASSMTGRSFDEQYF. CDR3 DNA sequence: TGTGCCAGTAGTATGACGGGGCGTTCGTTCGACGAGCAGTACTTC.

The chain has TRBV7-5 and TRBJ1-5; the listed D gene, TRBD1, was not tested against the DNA. TRBV7-5 is flagged as a pseudogene. CDR3 length equals 18 residues. The DNA of the CDR3 is TGTGTCAGAAGCTCGTCCAGGGAAAGGAACGTTAGCAATCAGCCCCAGCATTTT. As protein: CVRSSSRERNVSNQPQHF.

This chain links TRBV7-9 with TRBJ2-3, with 8 bases aligning to TRBD1. Germline values: CDR1 SEHNR, CDR2 FQNEAQ (reference sequence). V was pared by 5 bases and J by 1 base, with 2 bases of the junction left unmatched. This CDR3 is built from 14 residues. The CDR3 here is CASSQGQGTDTQYF. The CDR3 DNA reads as TGTGCCAGCAGCCAGGGACAGGGCACAGATACGCAGTATTTT. Based on the CDR3 plus reference TRBV7-9 and TRBJ2-3, the full variable domain is DTGVSQNPRHKITKRGQNVTFRCDPISEHNRLYWYRQTLGQGPEFLTYFQNEAQLEKSRLLSDRFSAERPKGSFSTLEIQRTEQGDSAMYLCASSQGQGTDTQYFGPGTRLTVL.

This chain connects TRBV3-1 (or the pseudogene TRBV3-2) to TRBJ1-6, with no clear D. Germline values: CDR1 LGHDT, CDR2 YNNKEL (reference sequence). The CDR3 contains 13 residues. V was trimmed by 2 bases and J by 7 bases, leaving 6 bases between them. CDR3 sequence: CASSQSRNSPLHF. The CDR3, as DNA: TGTGCCAGCAGCCAATCGAGGAATTCACCCCTCCACTTT.

This clone was detected only once. The chain links TRBV25-1 to TRBJ2-5, with D uncertain. In germline, CDR1 is MGHDK, CDR2 SYGVNS. Trimming took 8 bases from V and 9 from J, leaving 16 bases between them. There are 12 residues in the CDR3. CDR3 amino acids: CASSGHRRAQYF. The CDR3 DNA is TGTGCCAGCTCGGGCCACCGCCGGGCCCAGTACTTC.

V is TRBV3-1 (or the pseudogene TRBV3-2) and J is TRBJ1-2; D is unresolved. Germline CDR1 is LGHDT and CDR2 is YNNKEL (reference sequence). V lost 8 bases to trimming and J lost 0 bases, with 16 bases between them. This CDR3 spans 15 amino acids. In DNA form, the CDR3 reads TGTGCCAGCGCGCCCCGCTGGGCAACTAACTATGGCTACACCTTC. Residues: CASAPRWATNYGYTF.

The chain carries TRBV5-6 and TRBJ2-7; 7 nucleotides align to TRBD2. From germline, CDR1 is SGHDT and CDR2 YYEEEE. V was clipped by 8 bases and J by 2 bases; unmatched bases: 7. The CDR3 is 13 residues long. For the CDR3, the DNA is TGTGCCAGTTCCTCGGGACTAACCTACGAGCAGTACTTC. Amino acid sequence: CASSSGLTYEQYF.

The chain joins TRBV7-9 to TRBJ1-3; TRBD1 might be the D (6 bases). CDR1 is SEHNR, CDR2 FQNEAQ, per germline (reference sequence). The CDR3 totals 14 residues. Between the trimmed V and J ends, which lost 5 bases and 2 bases, there was a span of 10 bases. For the CDR3, the DNA is TGTGCCAGCAGCCAAAACAGGGCTGGAAACACCATATATTTT. It translates to CASSQNRAGNTIYF.

The chain carries TRBV2 and TRBJ1-2, with a weak D call TRBD1 (5 bases). The germline V gene encodes CDR1 SNHLY and CDR2 FYNNEI. This CDR3 comprises 14 residues. Deletions cut 2 bases from V and 8 bases from J, with 15 bases between. Here the CDR3 reads CASSESFRASGYTF. The CDR3 DNA follows: TGTGCCAGCAGTGAATCGTTCAGGGCCAGCGGCTACACCTTC. Full variable domain (remainder filled in from reference TRBV2 and TRBJ1-2): EPEVTQTPSHQVTQMGQEVILRCVPISNHLYFYWYRQILGQKVEFLVSFYNNEISEKSEIFDDQFSVERPDGSNFTLKIRSTKLEDSAMYFCASSESFRASGYTFGSGTRLTVV.

The chain combines TRBV9 with TRBJ2-7, with 8 bases lining up with TRBD1. The CDR3 is made up of 12 amino acids. J was trimmed by 3 bases and V by 5 bases; bases with no gene match: 1. Germline CDR1 and CDR2: SGDLS and YYNGEE. The CDR3 region is CASSGTGYEQYF. CDR3 in DNA: TGTGCCAGCAGTGGGACAGGCTACGAGCAGTACTTC.

The chain carries TRBV9 and TRBJ1-1, with D possibly being TRBD1 (5 bases). The CDR3 is 13 amino acids. Germline V CDR1 and CDR2: SGDLS, YYNGEE. V was cut by 1 base and J by 5 bases, with 9 bases left in between. In nucleotides, the CDR3 is TGTGCCAGCAGCGTACAGGGCAGGACTGAAGCTTTCTTT. As protein: CASSVQGRTEAFF.

This clone has more than one count but fewer than ten. Within the sample, other DNA sequences also encode this same CDR3. The chain links TRBV5-1 to TRBJ2-6; TRBD2 matches at 7 bases. Germline-derived CDR1 and CDR2 are SGHRS and YFSETQ. The CDR3 covers 16 residues. The V segment lost 0 bases and the J segment 4 bases; nucleotides outside the gene matches: 4. The CDR3 region is CASSLGGGAGANVLTF. In DNA form, the CDR3 reads TGCGCCAGCAGCTTGGGGGGAGGGGCCGGGGCCAACGTCCTGACTTTC.

The genes are TRBV6-4 and TRBJ2-5, with TRBD1 matching over 8 bases. The V gene end was trimmed by 6 bases and the J gene end by 4 bases; junction bases not matched to a gene: 10. This CDR3 is 15 amino acids long. The germline V gene has CDR1 MRHNA and CDR2 SNTAGT. The CDR3 DNA is TGTGCCAGCAGCACCGGGGACAGGAGACCAGAGACCCAGTACTTC. Protein sequence: CASSTGDRRPETQYF.

A remark on this clone: A junction end diverges from the germline sequence, so it may reflect a read error. The chain uses TRBV14 and TRBJ1-2, with 9 nucleotides matching TRBD1. Germline V CDR1 and CDR2: SGHDN, FVKESK. The CDR3 extends over 11 amino acids. The CDR3 here is CASSVHRDRVF. DNA of the CDR3: TGTGCCAGCAGCGTCCACCGGGACAGGGTCTTC.

The chain joins TRBV2 to TRBJ2-6; D uncertain. Germline V gene sequence: CDR1 SNHLY, CDR2 FYNNEI. The CDR3 consists of 15 residues. The germline V and J ends were trimmed by 7 bases and 4 bases, with 14 bases remaining between them. The CDR3 coding sequence is TGTGCCAGCACCGCCGGTGGTGGAGGGGCCAACGTCCTGACTTTC. Translated: CASTAGGGGANVLTF.

The chain carries TRBV6-5 and TRBJ1-6; no clear D. Trimming took off 4 bases at V and 7 bases at J, with 8 bases between the two ends. CDR3 size: 13 residues. CDR1 and CDR2 from the germline V gene are MNHEY and SVGAGI. This CDR3 reads CASSLERNSPLHF. The CDR3 DNA follows: TGTGCCAGCAGTTTAGAGAGGAATTCACCCCTCCACTTT.